A single sample is the source of the 11 T cell receptor beta chains below, sequenced in a study of blood T cell repertoires in COVID-19. The table came from immunoSEQ multiplex PCR; TCRdb's copy has only in-frame clones and leaves some out. In the table there are 250,000 or so clones, 84% of which are singletons. The sequenced material came from peripheral blood. The source of these receptors is a woman aged 35 to 49 who had recovered from COVID-19.

This clone was found a few times. This rearrangement joins TRBV7-9 to TRBJ1-6, with D perhaps matching TRBD1 (5 bases). Looked up from germline, CDR1 is SEHNR and CDR2 is FQNEAQ (reference sequence). This CDR3 is built from 14 residues. Trimming took off 5 bases at V and 9 bases at J, with 14 bases between the two ends. The CDR3, as DNA: TGTGCCAGCAGCCCTGGGATCGGGGGTTCACCCCTCCACTTT. Amino acid sequence: CASSPGIGGSPLHF.

V usage is TRBV9 and J usage is TRBJ1-3; D is possibly TRBD1 (5 bases). Trimming cost V 4 bases and J 0 bases, with 14 bases left between them. This CDR3 has 16 residues. The germline gives CDR1 SGDLS, CDR2 YYNGEE. CDR3 in DNA: TGTGCCAGCAGCTCCGAACAGGTGCTCTCTGGAAACACCATATATTTT. It specifies CASSSEQVLSGNTIYF.

The chain carries TRBV7-9 and TRBJ2-1; D is ambiguous. V dropped 1 base and J dropped 9 bases, with 13 bases sitting between them. Germline CDR1 SEHNR, CDR2 FQNEAQ (reference sequence). The CDR3 length is 14 residues. The CDR3 reads CASSLVFESTEQFF. CDR3 coding DNA: TGTGCCAGCAGCTTAGTATTCGAGTCCACTGAGCAGTTCTTC.

The chain employs TRBV6-1 and TRBJ1-2; D not resolved. The CDR3 sequence is 14 residues long. Germline V lookup: CDR1 MNHNS, CDR2 SASEGT. V was pared by 2 bases and J by 4 bases, with 11 bases between. In DNA, the CDR3 is TGTGCCAGCAGTGAACAGTCAGAAATCTATGGCTACACCTTC. Amino acid sequence: CASSEQSEIYGYTF.

CDR3 sequence reads: CASRRTGKDEQYF. The CDR3 coding sequence is TGTGCCAGCAGGCGGACAGGGAAGGACGAGCAGTACTTC. The V and J genes are TRBV6-5 and TRBJ2-7; 8 bases match TRBD1. The V gene's germline CDR1 is MNHEY and CDR2 SVGAGI. Trimming removed 6 bases from V and 5 bases from J; junction bases left unmatched: 6. The CDR3 totals 13 residues.

The V gene is TRBV2, the J gene TRBJ1-2, with 7 bases aligning to TRBD1. With V trimmed by 6 bases and J by 2 bases, 9 bases remained unmatched. CDR1 is SNHLY and CDR2 is FYNNEI in the germline V gene. This CDR3 is built from 15 residues. The CDR3 nucleotides are TGTGCCAGCAGCCGGGCGGGACAGAGGAACTATGGCTACACCTTC. Protein product: CASSRAGQRNYGYTF.

The chain is built from TRBV27 and TRBJ1-2; D gene ambiguous. The germline gives CDR1 MNHEY, CDR2 SMNVEV (reference sequence). The CDR3 loop spans 12 amino acids. V lost 6 bases, J lost 0 bases, and 5 bases lay in between. CDR3 coding DNA: TGTGCCAGCAGGGCATCTAACTATGGCTACACCTTC. Protein: CASRASNYGYTF.

V gene TRBV7-9 combines with J gene TRBJ1-6; D is undetermined. Trimming removed 3 bases at V and 4 bases at J, with 7 bases between. Germline assignment: CDR1 SEHNR and CDR2 FQNEAQ (reference sequence). This CDR3 spans 14 amino acids. The chain's CDR3 is CASSLGLYNSPLHF. The CDR3 region has the DNA TGTGCCAGCAGCTTGGGCCTATATAATTCACCCCTCCACTTT.

The rearrangement joins TRBV27 to TRBJ2-7; D is perhaps TRBD1 (5 bases). This CDR3 spans 16 amino acids. The germline gives CDR1 MNHEY, CDR2 SMNVEV (reference sequence). Trimming cost V 4 bases and J 0 bases, with 16 bases left between them. The CDR3 DNA is TGTGCCAGCAGTTATGGGCAGGGATTTAGCTCCTACGAGCAGTACTTC. It yields the protein CASSYGQGFSSYEQYF.

The chain is built from TRBV4-1 and TRBJ1-5; the match to TRBD1 covers 7 bases. Germline CDR1 reads MGHRA; CDR2 reads YSYEKL. The CDR3 covers 15 residues. The V segment lost 1 base and the J segment 7 bases; nucleotides outside the gene matches: 7. CDR3 amino acids: CASSQVTGTRQPQHF. The CDR3 nucleotides read TGCGCCAGCAGCCAAGTGACAGGGACGAGACAGCCCCAGCATTTT.

The V gene is TRBV2, the J gene TRBJ2-7; 9 bases are shared with TRBD1. The germline CDR1 and CDR2 sequences are SNHLY and FYNNEI. With V trimmed by 11 bases and J by 3 bases, 5 bases remained unmatched. This CDR3 has 12 residues. CDR3 nucleotides: TGTGCCGGCCGGGACAGGGACTACGAGCAGTACTTC. Translated, it gives CAGRDRDYEQYF.